This T cell receptor beta chain appears in the sequencing data of a study of monozygotic twins with cystic fibrosis. Study observations and caveats: Clonality was generally low (median around 0.009), higher in the most severe patients.

The CDR3 runs to 12 residues. Trimming left V 6 bases short and J 3 bases short, with 10 bases between. Germline V CDR1 and CDR2: SGHRS, YFSETQ. The assay was immunoSEQ multiplex PCR, and TCRdb's table has in-frame clones only and misses some. Of approximately 17,000 clones in the sample, 90% to 97% were seen once. Comments on this clone: Its antigen is still unknown.

The rearrangement joins TRBV5-1 to TRBJ2-7; a possible D gene is TRBD1 (5 bases). Sample: blood. This TCR derives from a girl between 2 and 10 years old with cystic fibrosis. The CDR3 spells CASTGQGYEQYF. DNA for the CDR3: TGCGCCAGCACCGGACAAGGCTACGAGCAGTACTTC.